The clone carrying this T cell receptor (beta chain) came up a few times. Its antigen is not known. The data are from a study of CD8 T cells in ankylosing spondylitis. Overall study findings and caveats: Researchers reportedly found disease-linked clones significantly enriched in matched ankylosing spondylitis synovial fluid. Blood from ankylosing spondylitis patients appeared to carry a characteristic roughly 8-variant TCR beta motif.

This CDR3 region has 15 residues. Germline lookup yields CDR1 SGHTA and CDR2 FQGNSA. After removal of 5 bases from V and 3 bases from J, the junction contained 7 bases not matched to a gene. Quantitative 5'-RACE with molecular barcodes produced the TCR beta libraries. TCRdb ran MiXCR on the 5' RACE reads and lists one entry per CDR3 protein. This table holds about 840,000 distinct CDR3 sequences, 12% found once. The TCR was taken from a male donor with ankylosing spondylitis. The J gene is TRBJ2-7, the V gene TRBV7-2; 10 bases match TRBD2. The sample was blood, either unsorted or a sorted T cell fraction (not recorded which). DNA for the CDR3: TGTGCCAGCAGCATCCTAGCGGGGGCCATCTACGAGCAGTACTTC. This gives the protein CASSILAGAIYEQYF. The entire variable domain, with the rest obtained from reference TRBV7-2 and TRBJ2-7, is as follows: GAGVSQSPSNKVTEKGKDVELRCDPISGHTALYWYRQSLGQGLEFLIYFQGNSAPDKSGLPSDRFSAERTGGSVSTLTIQRTQQEDSAVYLCASSILAGAIYEQYFGPGTRLTVT.